These 25 T cell receptor beta chains share one sample of origin, sequenced in a study of blood T cell repertoires in COVID-19. The repertoire was sequenced with immunoSEQ multiplex PCR; TCRdb's copy has only in-frame clones and lacks some. The sample lists 110,000 to 150,000 clones, roughly three quarters occurring once. Sequencing was performed on peripheral blood. Source of these receptors: a man in his sixties with acute or convalescent COVID-19.

The CDR3 loop is CASSAGSSRRADTQYF. The CDR3 nucleotides are TGTGCCAGTAGCGCGGGGAGCTCCCGTAGAGCAGATACGCAGTATTTT. The chain couples TRBV19 to TRBJ2-3, with a tentative D call TRBD2 (6 bases). Germline CDR1 and CDR2: LNHDA and SQIVND (reference sequence). V lost 6 bases to trimming and J lost 4 bases, with 20 bases between them. This CDR3 region has 16 residues.

The J gene is TRBJ2-5, the V gene TRBV6-5, with 10 bases lining up with TRBD1. Germline-derived CDR1 and CDR2 are MNHEY and SVGAGI. The J segment lost 2 bases and the V segment lost 6 bases, leaving 6 bases of the junction unmatched. The CDR3 runs to 15 residues. CDR3 residues: CASSRQGAGQETQYF. The CDR3 nucleotides are TGTGCCAGCAGCCGACAGGGGGCAGGGCAAGAGACCCAGTACTTC.

A single count supports this clone. The rearrangement links TRBV6-5 to TRBJ1-6, with D perhaps TRBD1 (5 bases). The length of the CDR3 is 16 residues. Germline V gives CDR1 MNHEY, CDR2 SVGAGI. The V and J ends lost 0 bases and 9 bases respectively, with 15 bases between them. DNA for the CDR3: TGTGCCAGCAGTTACTCACTCCAGGCCGGGGGTTCACCCCTCCACTTT. This sequence encodes CASSYSLQAGGSPLHF.

The chain links TRBV27 to TRBJ2-7; D is undetermined. The germline CDR1 and CDR2 sequences are MNHEY and SMNVEV (reference sequence). Trimming took 6 bases from V and 1 from J, leaving 13 bases between them. CDR3 size: 14 residues. The CDR3: CASRAVRFSYEQYF. The CDR3 nucleotides are TGTGCCAGCAGAGCCGTCAGGTTTTCCTACGAGCAGTACTTC.

The chain employs TRBV21-1 and TRBJ2-7; the DNA was not used to check the table's D call, TRBD1. TRBV21-1 is listed as a pseudogene. The CDR3 totals 14 residues. The CDR3 region has the DNA TGTGCCAGCAGCAATGGGGACAGGGCCCACGAGCAGTACTTC. Amino acids: CASSNGDRAHEQYF.

The chain links TRBV6-5 to TRBJ1-5; no reliable D call. The ends were cut back, 6 bases at V and 3 bases at J, with 9 bases in the middle. Per germline, CDR1 MNHEY and CDR2 SVGAGI. The CDR3 spans 13 residues. The CDR3 reads CASRQFLNQPQHF. In DNA, the CDR3 is TGTGCCAGCAGACAGTTTCTCAATCAGCCCCAGCATTTT.

The chain employs TRBV10-3 and TRBJ2-5; no reliable D call. Germline V lookup: CDR1 ENHRY, CDR2 SYGVKD. V lost 6 bases and J lost 5, with 16 bases in between. This CDR3 has 14 residues. CDR3 nucleotide sequence: TGTGCCATCAGATCTGATTCAACCGGGGAGACCCAGTACTTC. Protein: CAIRSDSTGETQYF.

J is TRBJ1-2 and V is TRBV18; no firm D call. CDR1 KGHSH and CDR2 LQKENI come from the germline V gene. With 0 bases removed from V and 4 bases from J, the gap between germline ends came to 9 bases. The CDR3 length is 14 residues. The CDR3 bases are TGTGCCAGCTCACCACCGGGAGACGTCTATGGCTACACCTTC. It codes for CASSPPGDVYGYTF. Combining the CDR3 with reference TRBV18 and TRBJ1-2 gives the whole variable domain NAGVMQNPRHLVRRRGQEARLRCSPMKGHSHVYWYRQLPEEGLKFMVYLQKENIIDESGMPKERFSAEFPKEGPSILRIQQVVRGDSAAYFCASSPPGDVYGYTFGSGTRLTVV.

This chain connects TRBV30 to TRBJ2-1; 10 positions agree with TRBD2. V shed 2 bases, J shed 7 bases, and the junction held 8 bases outside the gene matches. The length of the CDR3 is 15 residues. The V gene's germline CDR1 is GTSNPN and CDR2 SVGIG (reference sequence). CDR3 protein: CAWSTRTSGVNEQFF. In DNA, the CDR3 is TGTGCCTGGAGTACCCGGACTAGCGGAGTAAATGAGCAGTTCTTC. The entire variable domain, with the rest obtained from reference TRBV30 and TRBJ2-1, is as follows: SQTIHQWPATLVQPVGSPLSLECTVEGTSNPNLYWYRQAAGRGLQLLFYSVGIGQISSEVPQNLSASRPQDRQFILSSKKLLLSDSGFYLCAWSTRTSGVNEQFFGPGTRLTVL.

The chain carries TRBV4-1 and TRBJ2-1; TRBD1 agrees at 7 bases. In germline, CDR1 is MGHRA, CDR2 YSYEKL. V shed 2 bases, J shed 8 bases, and the junction held 9 bases outside the gene matches. The CDR3 has 15 amino acids. The CDR3 spells CASSQTGTVGHEQFF. CDR3 bases: TGCGCCAGCAGCCAAACCGGGACAGTGGGGCATGAGCAGTTCTTC.

The chain is built from TRBV4-1 and TRBJ2-3, with D tentatively TRBD2 (6 bases). CDR3 length: 16 residues. V gave up 5 bases and J gave up 6 bases, with 21 bases separating them. Germline values: CDR1 MGHRA, CDR2 YSYEKL. In DNA, the CDR3 is TGCGCCAGCAGCTCCCCGGGACTTCTCCCTTTGGATACGCAGTATTTT. The encoded protein is CASSSPGLLPLDTQYF.

The chain employs TRBV6-5 and TRBJ2-7; 10 bases agree with TRBD2. The CDR3 consists of 14 residues. From germline, CDR1 is MNHEY and CDR2 SVGAGI. Trimming removed 5 bases from V and 7 bases from J; junction bases left unmatched: 8. Here the CDR3 DNA reads TGTGCCAGCAGTCATGGTAGCGGGAGGAGGGAGCAGTACTTC. It yields the protein CASSHGSGRREQYF.

This chain links TRBV21-1 with TRBJ2-2; TRBD2 was called by the table and not checked on the DNA. TRBV21-1 is given as a pseudogene. The CDR3 is 14 residues long. CDR3 loop: CASSRPTFTGELFF. Written as DNA, the CDR3 is TGTGCCAGCAGCAGACCGACTTTCACCGGGGAGCTGTTTTTT.

The chain combines TRBV30 with TRBJ2-1; tentative D call: TRBD2 (6 bases). The V gene's germline CDR1 is GTSNPN and CDR2 SVGIG (reference sequence). CDR3 size: 12 residues. V was trimmed by 2 bases and J by 5 bases, leaving 7 bases between them. This CDR3 is CAWSRGNNEQFF. The CDR3 DNA follows: TGTGCCTGGAGTCGGGGGAACAATGAGCAGTTCTTC.

The rearrangement uses TRBV9 and TRBJ2-7; 13 bases are shared with TRBD2. The CDR3 runs 15 residues. J gave up 6 bases and V 4 bases, and 7 bases lay outside the gene matches. Looked up from germline, CDR1 is SGDLS and CDR2 is YYNGEE. In DNA form, the CDR3 reads TGTGCCAGCAGCACGGGACTAGCGGGAACTCTCGAGCAGTACTTC. Amino acid sequence: CASSTGLAGTLEQYF.

The V gene is TRBV10-3, the J gene TRBJ2-1; tentatively, D is TRBD2 (6 bases). V dropped 3 bases and J dropped 5 bases, with 17 bases sitting between them. CDR1 ENHRY and CDR2 SYGVKD come from the germline V gene. The CDR3 is made up of 16 amino acids. CDR3 nucleotide sequence: TGTGCCATCAGTGATACCGGGCCCCGGAGGGACAATGAGCAGTTCTTC. This encodes CAISDTGPRRDNEQFF.

This chain links TRBV25-1 with TRBJ2-7, with TRBD1 matching 8 bases. The CDR3 length is 14 residues. V shed 3 bases and J 4 bases; nucleotides not matched to a gene: 5. CDR1 is MGHDK and CDR2 is SYGVNS in the germline V gene. CDR3 nucleotide sequence: TGTGCCAGCAGTGAGGCGACAGGGGTTTACGAGCAGTACTTC. Residues: CASSEATGVYEQYF.

The J gene is TRBJ2-7, the V gene TRBV7-8; 7 positions match TRBD2. Germline V CDR1 and CDR2: SGHVS, FQNEAQ. The CDR3 has 14 amino acids. V lost 6 bases, J lost 5 bases, and 10 bases stayed unmatched. The CDR3 loop is CASSLGGGGDEQYF. For the CDR3, the DNA is TGTGCCAGCAGTCTAGGCGGGGGAGGCGACGAGCAGTACTTC.

This chain links TRBV6-5 with TRBJ2-7; the D is unclear. The CDR3 totals 14 residues. V lost 5 bases, J lost 6 bases, and 17 bases lay in between. Germline V gene lookup returns CDR1 MNHEY and CDR2 SVGAGI. CDR3 sequence: CASSPPGSQAEQYF. The CDR3 DNA sequence: TGTGCCAGCAGTCCACCCGGGTCTCAAGCCGAGCAGTACTTC.

The V gene is TRBV9, the J gene TRBJ2-7; the match to TRBD1 covers 7 bases. CDR3 length: 15 residues. V gave up 4 bases and J gave up 2 bases; unmatched junction bases: 9. Germline-derived CDR1 and CDR2 are SGDLS and YYNGEE. CDR3: CASSLGQAKTYEQYF. In DNA form, the CDR3 reads TGTGCCAGCAGCCTTGGACAGGCTAAAACCTACGAGCAGTACTTC.

As for this clone: The same CDR3 arises from other DNA sequences in this sample as well. The rearrangement links TRBV19 to TRBJ1-1; possible D gene TRBD1, 5 bases. The CDR3 runs to 14 residues. V was shortened by 4 bases and J by 1 base, with 10 bases between the two germline ends. Germline lookup yields CDR1 LNHDA and CDR2 SQIVND (reference sequence). The CDR3 loop is CASSTIDRNTEAFF. In DNA, the CDR3 is TGTGCCAGTAGTACAATTGACAGGAACACTGAAGCTTTCTTT.

V is TRBV11-2 and J is TRBJ2-7, with 8 bases fitting TRBD2. Germline CDR1 is SGHAT and CDR2 is FQNNGV. Germline trimming cut 5 bases from V and 7 bases from J; bases unmatched to any gene: 10. This CDR3 region has 14 residues. The CDR3 coding sequence is TGTGCCAGCAGCACCCAGCGGGGGTATCGGGAGCAGTACTTC. This translates into CASSTQRGYREQYF.

This chain joins TRBV7-8 and TRBJ1-3; 8 bases align to TRBD1. In germline, CDR1 is SGHVS, CDR2 FQNEAQ. V gave up 8 bases and J gave up 5 bases; unmatched junction bases: 11. The CDR3 consists of 15 residues. The CDR3 sequence is CASGGQGTGRNTIYF. The CDR3 DNA follows: TGTGCCAGCGGTGGACAGGGAACAGGCCGAAACACCATATATTTT.

The chain combines TRBV27 with TRBJ2-3, with 13 bases lining up with TRBD2. The V segment lost 6 bases and the J segment 0 bases; nucleotides outside the gene matches: 15. CDR3 length: 20 residues. The V gene's germline CDR1 is MNHEY and CDR2 SMNVEV (reference sequence). This chain's CDR3 is CASSPTRRTSGSLSTDTQYF. The CDR3 coding sequence is TGTGCCAGCAGCCCAACCCGCCGGACTAGCGGGAGTCTGAGCACAGATACGCAGTATTTT.

The J gene is TRBJ2-7, the V gene TRBV27, with 8 positions matching TRBD1. Germline V gene data show CDR1 as MNHEY and CDR2 as SMNVEV (reference sequence). The CDR3 spans 14 residues. V shed 5 bases and J 3 bases; nucleotides not matched to a gene: 6. CDR3: CASSPWTGRYEQYF. The DNA for the CDR3 is TGTGCCAGCAGTCCCTGGACAGGGCGCTACGAGCAGTACTTC.